This T cell receptor (beta chain) was captured by sequencing in a study of CD8+CD57+ T cells in acquired aplastic anemia. An expansion of CD8+CD57+ cells by flow cytometry had been shown in patients chosen for sequencing. Every patient was diagnosed with severe acquired aplastic anemia. Genomic DNA provided the template from which TCR beta VDJ and CDR3 profiles were obtained. TCRdb re-derived calls from the reads in MiXCR, one entry per CDR3 protein. The sample contains about 290,000 distinct CDR3 sequences, under 60% of which appear only once. The junction had 13 bases not matched to a gene; V was cut back by 6 bases and J by 6 bases. The germline gives CDR1 DFQATT, CDR2 SNEGSKA (reference sequence). This CDR3 contains 15 residues.

The receptor's source is a human donor with aplastic anemia. V usage is TRBV20-1 and J usage is TRBJ2-2; TRBD1 aligns across 7 bases. The source material was sorted CD4+, CD8+, or CD8+CD57+ T cells (not recorded which) from PBMCs. The CDR3 DNA reads as TGCAGTGCCAGCAGACCCCCAGGGGGTTCCGGGGAGCTGTTTTTT. Protein product: CSASRPPGGSGELFF.